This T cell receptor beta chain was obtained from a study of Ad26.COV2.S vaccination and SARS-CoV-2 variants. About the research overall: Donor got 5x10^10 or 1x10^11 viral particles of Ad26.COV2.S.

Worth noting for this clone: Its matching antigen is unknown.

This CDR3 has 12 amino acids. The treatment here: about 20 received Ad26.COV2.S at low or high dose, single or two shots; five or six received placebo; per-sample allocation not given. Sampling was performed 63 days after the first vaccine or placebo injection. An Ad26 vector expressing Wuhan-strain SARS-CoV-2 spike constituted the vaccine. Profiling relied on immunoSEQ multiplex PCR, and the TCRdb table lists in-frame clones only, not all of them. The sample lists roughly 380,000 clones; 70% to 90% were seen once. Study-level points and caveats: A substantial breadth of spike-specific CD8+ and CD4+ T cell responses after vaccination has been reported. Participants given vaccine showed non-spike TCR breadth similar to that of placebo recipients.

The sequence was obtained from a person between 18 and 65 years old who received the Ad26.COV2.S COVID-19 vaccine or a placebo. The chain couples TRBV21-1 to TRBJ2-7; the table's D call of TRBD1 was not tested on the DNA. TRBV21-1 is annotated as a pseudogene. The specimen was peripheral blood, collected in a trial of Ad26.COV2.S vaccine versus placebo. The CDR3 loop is CASSPRCREQYF. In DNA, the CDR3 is TGTGCCAGCAGCCCCAGGTGTCGCGAGCAGTACTTC.